The source of this T cell receptor beta chain is a study of Tregs in tolerant kidney transplant recipients (dated by TCRdb to the late 2010s). Concerning the study at large: The study applied TCRbeta sequencing to find donor-specific regulatory T cells before combined kidney and bone marrow transplantation and then followed those same cells after transplant. Several methods of expanding Tregs specific for an allogeneic donor were compared by TCRbeta repertoire sequencing in a few healthy controls. The study at large found these results: The most biologically relevant and donor-specific TCRbeta repertoire appeared to be identified by expanding Tregs with activated donor B cells. Although technical replication error seemed to be minimal, the question of biological reproducibility was not addressed directly. The study was constrained by small patient numbers, and validation of the findings is required in larger populations and under other immunosuppression protocols.

Genomic DNA was extracted from sorted cells with the QIAGEN DNeasy Blood and Tissue Kit for TCRbeta CDR3 sequencing. High-throughput TCRbeta CDR3 sequencing was carried out commercially through immunoSEQ, with PCR amplification with bias correction and internal controls included. In the source study's methods: A unique productive TCRbeta sequence was defined by the CDR3 nucleotide sequence when primers matched, and otherwise by the CDR3 amino acid sequence together with the Vbeta and Jbeta genes. As a correction for sorting error, sequences shared between sorted populations at a frequency ratio of 2:1 or less were discarded, and the remaining shared sequences were assigned to the higher population. Donor-reactive sequences were defined as at least 5-fold expanded in CFSE-low cells versus unstimulated cells, with frequency of at least 0.01% in CFSE-low cells. Repertoire divergence was quantified by Jensen-Shannon divergence using the top 100 TCRbeta sequences ranked by frequency. When a sample had multiple sequencing runs, each run was corrected for sorting error separately and the runs were then pooled. Not all clones reach the TCRdb copy of this immuneACCESS table, which keeps in-frame sequences only. Checked studies attribute under half of the gap to unresolved V genes and leave the rest unexplained. V, J and clone size are taken as reported in that table, and D and trimming were inferred from the DNA itself. The sample table holds some 240,000 clones, of which approximately 84% were seen once. Approximately 0.69% of the sample is in the top ten clones.

Concerning this clone: No cognate antigen has been identified for it. Base qualities are missing; no much larger clone stands one base away.

The CDR1 and CDR2 encoded by the germline V gene (reference sequence) are MNHNY and SVGAGI. CDR3 length: 13 amino acids, cysteine to phenylalanine. CDR3 DNA is the only sequence kept; it has 39 bases, read in frame from the first base. V is cut by 5 bases and J by 6 bases, and the space between the germline ends is 14 bases. Thawed PBMCs were FACS-sorted into unstimulated Tregs (CD4+CD25+CD127-), CD4+ non-Tregs (CD4+CD25-), CD4 cells and CD8 cells. Blood from healthy controls was obtained either from healthy volunteers or as purchased buffy coats. Healthy control blood was separated into PBMCs by Ficoll density gradient and cryopreserved, and patient PBMCs were collected both before and after transplant.

The sequence links TRBV6-6 to TRBJ2-7; the D segment cannot be called with confidence. The sample taken for sequencing was CD4+ T cells from blood. The sequence derives from a human donor in good health. The nucleotide sequence reads TGTGCCAGCAGTCCCTTAGGCCCGGGCGAGCAGTACTTC. Its product reads: CASSPLGPGEQYF.